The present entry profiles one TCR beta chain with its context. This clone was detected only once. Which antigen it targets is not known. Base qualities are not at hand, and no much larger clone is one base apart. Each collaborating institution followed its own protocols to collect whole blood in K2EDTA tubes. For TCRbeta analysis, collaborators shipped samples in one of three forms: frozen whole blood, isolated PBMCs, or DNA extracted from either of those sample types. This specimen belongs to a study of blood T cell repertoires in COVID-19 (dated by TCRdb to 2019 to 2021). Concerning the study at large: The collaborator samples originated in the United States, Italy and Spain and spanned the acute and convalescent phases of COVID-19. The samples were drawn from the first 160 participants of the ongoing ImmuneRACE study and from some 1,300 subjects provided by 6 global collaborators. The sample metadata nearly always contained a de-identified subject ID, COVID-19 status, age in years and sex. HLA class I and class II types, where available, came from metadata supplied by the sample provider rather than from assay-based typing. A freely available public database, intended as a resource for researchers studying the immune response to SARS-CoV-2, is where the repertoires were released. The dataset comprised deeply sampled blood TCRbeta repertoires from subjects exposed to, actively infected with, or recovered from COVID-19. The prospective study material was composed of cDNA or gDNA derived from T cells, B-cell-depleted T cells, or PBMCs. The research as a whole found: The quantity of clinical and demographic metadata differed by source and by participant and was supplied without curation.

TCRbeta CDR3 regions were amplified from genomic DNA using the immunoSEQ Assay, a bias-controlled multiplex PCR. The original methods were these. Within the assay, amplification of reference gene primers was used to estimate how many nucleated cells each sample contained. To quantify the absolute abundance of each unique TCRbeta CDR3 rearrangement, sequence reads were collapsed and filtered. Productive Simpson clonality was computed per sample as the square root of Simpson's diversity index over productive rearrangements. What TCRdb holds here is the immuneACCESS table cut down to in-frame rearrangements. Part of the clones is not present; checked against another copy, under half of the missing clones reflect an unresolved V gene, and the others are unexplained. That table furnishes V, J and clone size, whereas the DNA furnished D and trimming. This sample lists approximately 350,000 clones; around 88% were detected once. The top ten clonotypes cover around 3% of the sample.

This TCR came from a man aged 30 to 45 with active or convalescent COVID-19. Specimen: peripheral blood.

The CDR3 is CASTSGGDDTGELFF. Read as DNA, the sequence is TGTGCCAGCACCTCAGGGGGCGATGACACCGGGGAGCTGTTTTTT. The chain uses TRBV7-2 and TRBJ2-2; 8 of the junction bases match TRBD1. Its CDR3 holds 15 amino acids, cysteine through phenylalanine. Left in the record is the CDR3 DNA by itself, 45 bases read in frame from the first base. As encoded in the germline V gene, CDR1 is SGHTA while CDR2 is FQGNSA. The germline V end is reduced by 7 bases and the J end by 3 bases; junction bases left unmatched: 7.